This T cell receptor beta chain is from a study of CD4 T cells in relation to SARS-CoV-2 and coronaviruses (dated by TCRdb to the early 2020s). With respect to the entire study: In the ViraFEST assay, PBMCs were grown with antigen for approximately 9 days, and TCR beta CDR3s were then sequenced to identify antigen-specific clonal expansions. The Adaptive Biotechnologies TCR-sequencing kit was used to sequence samples from a few pre-COVID donors and the naive versus memory experiments, while other data came from Illumina-based sequencing. For other donors in the study, expansion assays were sequenced with a different, Illumina-based TCR-beta assay. HLA restriction was mapped for shared crossreactive spike epitopes using patient-derived lymphoblastoid cell lines. An HIV-1 Nef peptide pool or a no-peptide culture served as the negative reference condition. At the level of individual TCR clonotypes, the study evaluated whether memory CD4+ T cells crossreact between the spike proteins of SARS-CoV-2 and those of common cold coronaviruses. Points the paper makes about the study in general: Pre-pandemic and post-infection samples were not both contributed by any donor, so tracing of the source of pre-existing responses was limited. Because the crossreactivity analysis focused on spike protein, crossreactivity against other viral proteins was not assessed. The study was constrained by small numbers of patients and of tested TCRs. In roughly 60% of donors, memory CD4+ clonotypes turned up that crossrecognized SARS-CoV-2 and at least one common cold coronavirus spike. Significantly weaker SARS-CoV-2-driven expansion was shown by crossreactive clones than by monoreactive clones, consistent with antigenic imprinting.

Relative to germline, V is 5 bases shorter and J is 5 bases shorter, with 7 bases between their ends. The CDR3 starts with the cysteine, ends with the phenylalanine, and has 12 residues. Only the CDR3 portion is preserved as DNA: 36 bases, with reading frame beginning at the first base. Libraries were built with the immunoSEQ multiplex PCR assay. In the authors' own workflow: Preprocessing removed nonproductive sequences and CDR3s not starting with C, not ending with F or W, or shorter than 7 amino acids. The MANAFEST web app identified antigen-specific clonotypes based on expansion compared with the reference and other culture wells. A clone was considered positive if the clone showed significant expansion compared with the reference culture in 2 of 3 replicate wells at an FDR below 0.05. A further requirement for positive clones was significant expansion compared with all other tandem wells, along with an odds ratio above 5. CDR3 homology was measured as pairwise Levenshtein distance, computed with the stringdist R package after trimming three terminal residues from each end. TCRdb took over this immuneACCESS table, retaining in-frame rearrangements with V and J assigned. Such tables are incomplete; in checked studies, under half of the missing clones stem from an unresolved V gene, and the remainder is unexplained. V, J and clone size are those of that table, while D and trimming were read from the DNA. Across this sample there are roughly 25,000 clones, with about 79% seen only once. Of the sample, just over 20% falls within the top ten clones.

To note about this clone: Its antigen is not yet known. It has no much larger one-base neighbor in the sample; base qualities were not kept.

CD4+ T cells from unexposed donors were collected before the COVID-19 pandemic (2011-2018). After around eleven days of culture, CD4+ T cells were isolated with the EasySep CD4+ T cell isolation kit. As far as cell numbers permitted, CD4+ T cells from unexposed donors were tested for reactivity against SARS-CoV-2 S and N as well as four spike pools from common cold coronaviruses. Approximately 1.8 million PBMCs per well were cultured in IMDM with approximately 5% human AB serum and 9.5 to 10 IU/ml IL-2. Half of the culture medium was replaced with fresh IL-2-containing medium on days 3 and 7. In general, triplicate replicate wells were used for every peptide culture condition. The leukapheresis product used for the unexposed donors was purchased from a commercial source. Ficoll-Paque PLUS gradient centrifugation was used to isolate PBMCs from either whole blood or leukapheresis product. PBMCs were either cryopreserved at -140°C or used fresh in the expansion assay. The QIAamp Micro DNA Kit was used to extract genomic DNA from the CD4+ T cells.

The sequence was collected from a human donor in good health. This receptor chain uses TRBV12-3 or TRBV12-4 and TRBJ1-5, with the D segment identity uncertain. The sequenced sample was CD4+ T cells from PBMCs, cultured in vitro. The DNA reads TGTGCCAGCAGTAAGAAGGATCAGCCCCAGCATTTT. The encoded protein is CASSKKDQPQHF.